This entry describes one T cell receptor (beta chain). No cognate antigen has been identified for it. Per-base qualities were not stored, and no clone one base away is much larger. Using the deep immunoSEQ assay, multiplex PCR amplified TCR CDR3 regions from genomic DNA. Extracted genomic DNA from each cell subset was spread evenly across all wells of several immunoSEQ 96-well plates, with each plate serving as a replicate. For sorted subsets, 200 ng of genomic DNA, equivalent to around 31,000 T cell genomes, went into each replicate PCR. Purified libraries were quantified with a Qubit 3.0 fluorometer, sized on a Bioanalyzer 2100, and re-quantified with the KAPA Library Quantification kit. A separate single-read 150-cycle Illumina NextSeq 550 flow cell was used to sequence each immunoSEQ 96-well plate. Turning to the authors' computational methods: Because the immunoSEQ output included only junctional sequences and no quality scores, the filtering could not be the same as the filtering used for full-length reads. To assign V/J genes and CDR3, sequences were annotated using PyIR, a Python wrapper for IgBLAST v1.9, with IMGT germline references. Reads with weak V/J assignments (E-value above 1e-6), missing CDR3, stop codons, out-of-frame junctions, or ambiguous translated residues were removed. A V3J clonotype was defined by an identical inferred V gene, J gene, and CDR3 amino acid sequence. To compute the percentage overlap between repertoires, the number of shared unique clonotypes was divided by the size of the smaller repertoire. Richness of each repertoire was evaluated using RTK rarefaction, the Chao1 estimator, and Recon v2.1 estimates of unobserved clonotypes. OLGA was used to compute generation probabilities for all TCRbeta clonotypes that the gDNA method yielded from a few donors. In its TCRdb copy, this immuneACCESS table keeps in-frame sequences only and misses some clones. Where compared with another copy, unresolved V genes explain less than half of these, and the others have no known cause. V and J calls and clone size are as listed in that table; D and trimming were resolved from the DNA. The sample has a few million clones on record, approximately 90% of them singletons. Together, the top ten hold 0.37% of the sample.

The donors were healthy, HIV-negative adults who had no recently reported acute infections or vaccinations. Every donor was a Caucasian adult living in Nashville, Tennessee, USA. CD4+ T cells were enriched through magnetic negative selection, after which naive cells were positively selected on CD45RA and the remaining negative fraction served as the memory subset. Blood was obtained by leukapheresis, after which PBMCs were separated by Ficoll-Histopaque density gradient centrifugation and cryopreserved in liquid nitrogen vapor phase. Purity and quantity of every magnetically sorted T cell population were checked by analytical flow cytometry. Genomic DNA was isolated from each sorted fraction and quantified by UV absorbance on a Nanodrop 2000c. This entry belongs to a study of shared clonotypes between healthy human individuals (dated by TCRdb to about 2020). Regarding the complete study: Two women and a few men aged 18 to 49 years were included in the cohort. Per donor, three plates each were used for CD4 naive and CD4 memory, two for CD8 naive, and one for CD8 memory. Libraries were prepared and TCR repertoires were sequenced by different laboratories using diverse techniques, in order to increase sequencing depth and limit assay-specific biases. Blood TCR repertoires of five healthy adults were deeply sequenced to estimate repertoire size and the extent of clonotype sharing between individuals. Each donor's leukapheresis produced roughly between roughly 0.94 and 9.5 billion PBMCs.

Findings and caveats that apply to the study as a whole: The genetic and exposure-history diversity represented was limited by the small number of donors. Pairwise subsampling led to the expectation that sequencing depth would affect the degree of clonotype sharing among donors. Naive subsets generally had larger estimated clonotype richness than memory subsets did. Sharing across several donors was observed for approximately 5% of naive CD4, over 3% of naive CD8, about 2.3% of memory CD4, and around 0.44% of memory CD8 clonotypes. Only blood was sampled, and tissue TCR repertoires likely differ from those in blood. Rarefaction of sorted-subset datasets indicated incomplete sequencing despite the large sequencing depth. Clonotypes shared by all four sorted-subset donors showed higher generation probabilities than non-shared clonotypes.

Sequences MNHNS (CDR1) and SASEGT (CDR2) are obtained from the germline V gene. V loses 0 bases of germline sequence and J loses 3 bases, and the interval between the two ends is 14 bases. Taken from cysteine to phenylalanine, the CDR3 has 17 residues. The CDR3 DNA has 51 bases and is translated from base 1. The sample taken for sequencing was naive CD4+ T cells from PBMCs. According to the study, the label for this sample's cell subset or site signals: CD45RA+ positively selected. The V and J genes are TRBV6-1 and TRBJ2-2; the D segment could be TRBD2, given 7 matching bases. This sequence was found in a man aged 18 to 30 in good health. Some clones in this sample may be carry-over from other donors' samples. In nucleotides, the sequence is TGTGCCAGCAGTGAAGCGCGGGGAGGGGGTTACACCGGGGAGCTGTTTTTT. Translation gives CASSEARGGGYTGELFF.